This passage covers 32 T cell receptor beta chains from one sample sequenced in a study of T cell responses to AZD1222 COVID-19 vaccine. Libraries were prepared by immunoSEQ multiplex PCR; TCRdb keeps only in-frame clonotypes and omits some of them. The repertoire consists of approximately 120,000 clones, with 75% to 95% occurring once and the leading ten covering approximately 7.5%. Sample: peripheral blood, taken on day 0 of AZD1222 vaccination. The receptors were gathered from an adult in good health.

The CDR3 loop reads CASSFSREAYNEQFF. Here the CDR3 DNA reads TGTGCCAGCAGCTTCTCGCGGGAGGCCTACAATGAGCAGTTCTTC. The chain recombines TRBV11-3 with TRBJ2-1, with 8 bases aligning to TRBD2. The V and J ends lost 3 bases and 2 bases, in that order; junction bases with no gene match: 3. The germline CDR1 and CDR2 sequences are SGHNT and YENEEA. The CDR3 consists of 15 residues.

This CDR3 reads CASRGDEGPDTQYF. The CDR3, as DNA: TGCGCCAGCAGGGGGGACGAGGGTCCGGATACGCAGTATTTT. The chain recombines TRBV5-1 with TRBJ2-3; the D call may be TRBD1 or TRBD2 (5 bases each). Trimming took off 5 bases at V and 6 bases at J, with 16 bases between the two ends. Germline CDR1 is SGHRS and CDR2 is YFSETQ. CDR3 length: 14 amino acids.

The chain carries TRBV5-6 and TRBJ1-2; 9 bases match TRBD1. The CDR3 loop spans 14 amino acids. The junction had 5 bases not matched to a gene; V was cut back by 4 bases and J by 4 bases. Germline V gene lookup returns CDR1 SGHDT and CDR2 YYEEEE. In DNA, the CDR3 is TGTGCCAGCAGCATGGGACAGGGAGGCTATGGCTACACCTTC. This translates into CASSMGQGGYGYTF.

This sequence joins TRBV3-1 (or the pseudogene TRBV3-2) and TRBJ2-5; 7 positions match TRBD2. The CDR3 extends over 14 amino acids. V was pared by 7 bases and J by 7 bases, with 12 bases of the junction left unmatched. CDR1 is LGHDT and CDR2 is YNNKEL in the germline V gene (reference sequence). DNA of the CDR3: TGTGCCAGCAACCCGCCGGGGGGTAGGGGGACCCAGTACTTC. Its protein is CASNPPGGRGTQYF.

V gene TRBV10-3 combines with J gene TRBJ1-6; D not certain. CDR1 ENHRY and CDR2 SYGVKD come from the germline V gene. V shed 5 bases and J shed 5 bases, with 10 bases lying between them. There are 14 residues in the CDR3. In DNA, the CDR3 is TGTGCCATCAGTCCCAGTCGGAATAATTCACCCCTCCACTTT. Translated, it gives CAISPSRNNSPLHF.

The chain recombines TRBV28 with TRBJ1-4; 8 nucleotides match TRBD1. Trimming at V came to 5 bases and at J to 3 bases, leaving 5 bases not matched to a gene. The CDR3 sequence is 15 residues long. The germline V gene encodes CDR1 MDHEN and CDR2 SYDVKM. This CDR3 is CASSPPTGANEKLFF. The CDR3 nucleotides are TGTGCCAGCAGTCCTCCGACAGGGGCTAATGAAAAACTGTTTTTT.

This clone is a singleton in its sample. The chain uses TRBV27 and TRBJ1-6, with 7 positions matching TRBD1. CDR1 is MNHEY and CDR2 is SMNVEV in the germline V gene (reference sequence). The ends lost 5 bases at V and 7 bases at J; junction bases unmatched: 11. The length of the CDR3 is 16 residues. The CDR3 DNA sequence: TGTGCCAGCAGTATGAAACGCGACAGGGTCAATTCACCCCTCCACTTT. It encodes CASSMKRDRVNSPLHF.

The chain joins TRBV7-3 to TRBJ2-3; D is perhaps TRBD2 (5 bases). CDR3 length equals 14 residues. Trimming took 3 bases from V and 6 from J, leaving 13 bases between them. CDR1 is SGHTA, CDR2 FQGTGA, per germline. CDR3 nucleotide sequence: TGTGCCAGCAGCTTGGGCGGGTCACAGGATACGCAGTATTTT. This codes for CASSLGGSQDTQYF.

This chain joins TRBV30 and TRBJ2-2, with unresolved D. Germline CDR1 GTSNPN, CDR2 SVGIG (reference sequence). V gave up 3 bases and J gave up 6 bases, with 11 bases separating them. CDR3 size: 13 residues. This CDR3 reads CAWSLYGSGELFF. Here the CDR3 DNA reads TGTGCCTGGAGCCTCTATGGGTCCGGGGAGCTGTTTTTT. Supplemented by reference TRBV30 and TRBJ2-2, the full variable domain reads SQTIHQWPATLVQPVGSPLSLECTVEGTSNPNLYWYRQAAGRGLQLLFYSVGIGQISSEVPQNLSASRPQDRQFILSSKKLLLSDSGFYLCAWSLYGSGELFFGEGSRLTVL.

This sequence joins TRBV3-1 (or the pseudogene TRBV3-2) and TRBJ2-1, with D perhaps matching TRBD2 (6 bases). CDR1 is LGHDT and CDR2 is YNNKEL in the germline V gene (reference sequence). This CDR3 has 11 residues. The germline V and J ends were trimmed by 6 bases and 15 bases, with 15 bases remaining between them. The CDR3 region is CASRGSAGLFF. CDR3 sequence (DNA): TGTGCCAGCAGAGGTTCGGCGGGATTGTTCTTC.

The rearrangement uses TRBV4-3 and TRBJ2-1; D gene ambiguous. The CDR3 spans 17 residues. In germline, CDR1 is LGHNA, CDR2 YSLEER. Trimming left V 2 bases short and J 0 bases short, with 14 bases between. DNA of the CDR3: TGCGCCAGCAGCCAATCCCCCATCACGAGCTCCTACAATGAGCAGTTCTTC. Its protein is CASSQSPITSSYNEQFF.

This sequence joins TRBV7-2 and TRBJ1-4; no reliable D call. Germline CDR1 is SGHTA and CDR2 is FQGNSA. The CDR3 runs 16 residues. The V gene lost 1 base and the J gene lost 5 bases, with 14 bases spanning the gap. DNA of the CDR3: TGTGCCAGCAGCTTAGGGGTACGGGATACCAATGAAAAACTGTTTTTT. Its protein is CASSLGVRDTNEKLFF.

This sequence joins TRBV5-1 and TRBJ2-3; possibly TRBD2 for D (5 bases). In germline, CDR1 is SGHRS, CDR2 YFSETQ. The CDR3 is 14 amino acids. The V and J ends lost 3 bases and 0 bases respectively, with 8 bases between them. The CDR3 sequence is CASSWLASTDTQYF. The CDR3 coding sequence is TGCGCCAGCAGCTGGCTAGCAAGCACAGATACGCAGTATTTT. Filled out from reference TRBV5-1 and TRBJ2-3, the complete variable domain reads KAGVTQTPRYLIKTRGQQVTLSCSPISGHRSVSWYQQTPGQGLQFLFEYFSETQRNKGNFPGRFSGRQFSNSRSEMNVSTLELGDSALYLCASSWLASTDTQYFGPGTRLTVL.

This clone was picked up one time. The chain joins TRBV10-1 to TRBJ1-6; D is perhaps TRBD1 (6 bases). Germline V gives CDR1 WNHNN, CDR2 SYGVQD (reference sequence). V was pared by 3 bases and J by 8 bases, with 8 bases between. CDR3 length: 13 amino acids. For the CDR3, the DNA is TGCGCCAGCAGTGAAGACAGGCATTCACCCCTCCACTTT. As protein: CASSEDRHSPLHF.

The chain combines TRBV7-9 with TRBJ1-5; a possible D gene is TRBD1 (6 bases). This CDR3 is 14 amino acids long. Germline lookup yields CDR1 SEHNR and CDR2 FQNEAQ (reference sequence). The ends were cut back, 1 base at V and 6 bases at J, with 10 bases in the middle. This chain's CDR3 is CASSLDREGQPQHF. In nucleotides, the CDR3 is TGTGCCAGCAGCTTAGACAGGGAGGGTCAGCCCCAGCATTTT. The complete variable domain, with remaining parts taken from reference TRBV7-9 and TRBJ1-5, reads DTGVSQNPRHKITKRGQNVTFRCDPISEHNRLYWYRQTLGQGPEFLTYFQNEAQLEKSRLLSDRFSAERPKGSFSTLEIQRTEQGDSAMYLCASSLDREGQPQHFGDGTRLSIL.

The chain recombines TRBV27 with TRBJ1-5, with D tentatively TRBD1 (5 bases). The CDR3 length is 15 residues. In germline, CDR1 is MNHEY, CDR2 SMNVEV (reference sequence). Between the trimmed V and J ends, which lost 3 bases and 7 bases, there was a span of 16 bases. The CDR3 nucleotides read TGTGCCAGCAGTTTGGGACCGGGGCCCAGACAGCCCCAGCATTTT. Amino acid sequence: CASSLGPGPRQPQHF.

The table lists this clone with a count of one. The chain uses TRBV4-1 and TRBJ1-5; 10 bases match TRBD1. J gave up 7 bases and V 5 bases, and 8 bases lay outside the gene matches. Germline CDR1 is MGHRA and CDR2 is YSYEKL. The length of the CDR3 is 15 residues. The CDR3 DNA reads TGCGCCAGCAGCGATAGACAGGGGGCCTGGCAGCCCCAGCATTTT. Its translation is CASSDRQGAWQPQHF.

The gene calls are TRBV18 and TRBJ2-7; 10 bases fit TRBD2. Germline V gene data show CDR1 as KGHSH and CDR2 as LQKENI. V lost 2 bases, J lost 7 bases, and 8 bases stayed unmatched. The CDR3 covers 15 residues. The CDR3 DNA sequence: TGTGCCAGCTCACCATCAGTACTAGCGGGATTAGAGCAGTACTTC. Translating it yields CASSPSVLAGLEQYF.

The chain has TRBV19 and TRBJ2-5; 10 nucleotides match TRBD2. CDR1 LNHDA and CDR2 SQIVND come from the germline V gene (reference sequence). The CDR3 is made up of 15 amino acids. Trimming removed 5 bases from V and 9 bases from J; junction bases left unmatched: 12. This CDR3 is CASSPGLAVWAAQYF. Written as DNA, the CDR3 is TGTGCCAGTAGTCCAGGACTAGCGGTGTGGGCGGCCCAGTACTTC.

V usage is TRBV5-1 and J usage is TRBJ2-5; 8 nucleotides line up with TRBD1. The CDR3 is 14 residues long. In germline, CDR1 is SGHRS, CDR2 YFSETQ. The trim removed 0 bases at V and 5 bases at J, leaving 3 bases unmatched. Written as DNA, the CDR3 is TGCGCCAGCAGCTTGGGACAGGGGATTGAGACCCAGTACTTC. It yields the protein CASSLGQGIETQYF. The full variable domain, rest sourced from reference TRBV5-1 and TRBJ2-5, is KAGVTQTPRYLIKTRGQQVTLSCSPISGHRSVSWYQQTPGQGLQFLFEYFSETQRNKGNFPGRFSGRQFSNSRSEMNVSTLELGDSALYLCASSLGQGIETQYFGPGTRLLVL.

The chain couples TRBV10-3 to TRBJ1-3; the match to TRBD1 covers 11 bases. The CDR3 is 14 amino acids. Germline CDR1 reads ENHRY; CDR2 reads SYGVKD. Losses at the gene ends were 10 bases for V and 6 bases for J; bases not matched to a gene: 8. This chain's CDR3 is CATGTGGHENTIYF. CDR3 DNA: TGTGCCACCGGGACAGGGGGTCATGAAAACACCATATATTTT.

V gene TRBV2 combines with J gene TRBJ2-1, with D hard to call. This CDR3 comprises 15 residues. The V gene lost 1 base and the J gene lost 0 bases, with 7 bases spanning the gap. Per the germline V gene, CDR1 is SNHLY and CDR2 is FYNNEI. CDR3 DNA: TGTGCCAGCAGTGAAGATACACTCTCCTACAATGAGCAGTTCTTC. It translates to CASSEDTLSYNEQFF. The full variable domain, its missing parts supplied by reference TRBV2 and TRBJ2-1, is EPEVTQTPSHQVTQMGQEVILRCVPISNHLYFYWYRQILGQKVEFLVSFYNNEISEKSEIFDDQFSVERPDGSNFTLKIRSTKLEDSAMYFCASSEDTLSYNEQFFGPGTRLTVL.

The chain employs TRBV19 and TRBJ2-5; 7 bases line up with TRBD2. With V trimmed by 3 bases and J by 5 bases, 15 bases remained unmatched. Germline loops: CDR1 LNHDA, CDR2 SQIVND (reference sequence). The CDR3 sequence is 17 residues long. The CDR3 DNA reads as TGTGCCAGTAGTATCTCTCTCACGACTAGCATTCACGAGACCCAGTACTTC. It codes for CASSISLTTSIHETQYF.

This clone appeared a single time. CDR3: CASSLAAASGRETQYF. CDR3 coding DNA: TGTGCCAGTAGTTTGGCGGCGGCTAGCGGGAGGGAGACCCAGTACTTC. The chain carries TRBV19 and TRBJ2-5, with 11 bases that match TRBD2. V dropped 5 bases and J dropped 5; count of bases not matched to a gene: 10. The CDR3 runs to 16 residues. Per the germline V gene, CDR1 is LNHDA and CDR2 is SQIVND (reference sequence).

V gene TRBV28 combines with J gene TRBJ1-6, with TRBD1 matching over 8 bases. Germline V gene lookup returns CDR1 MDHEN and CDR2 SYDVKM. CDR3 length: 14 amino acids. V lost 6 bases and J lost 13; bases outside the gene matches: 11. The CDR3 region is CASRDRVGFDPLHF. The DNA of the CDR3 is TGTGCCAGCAGGGACAGGGTTGGTTTTGATCCCCTCCACTTT.

This sequence joins TRBV9 and TRBJ1-3; D is uncertain. Germline assignment: CDR1 SGDLS and CDR2 YYNGEE. The CDR3 covers 13 residues. V lost 3 bases and J lost 1, with 5 bases in between. CDR3 sequence reads: CASSAVSGNTIYF. DNA for the CDR3: TGTGCCAGCAGCGCCGTGTCTGGAAACACCATATATTTT.

The chain combines TRBV5-1 with TRBJ2-3; 8 bases match TRBD2. Germline V lookup: CDR1 SGHRS, CDR2 YFSETQ. The V and J ends lost 3 bases and 1 base, in that order; junction bases with no gene match: 13. CDR3 size: 18 residues. The CDR3 bases are TGCGCCAGCAGCTACCAAGCGACGGGACTAGGGGGCACAGATACGCAGTATTTT. Translation: CASSYQATGLGGTDTQYF.

The chain employs TRBV6-2 or TRBV6-3 and TRBJ1-3; 7 bases are a match to TRBD1. Germline CDR1 reads MNHEY; CDR2 reads SVGEGT. The CDR3 is made up of 17 amino acids. J was trimmed by 0 bases and V by 0 bases; bases with no gene match: 5. CDR3 loop: CASSYSGTASSGNTIYF. The CDR3 DNA follows: TGTGCCAGCAGTTACTCCGGGACAGCGAGCTCTGGAAACACCATATATTTT.

V usage is TRBV2 and J usage is TRBJ1-2, with a weak D call TRBD1 (6 bases). V was pared by 3 bases and J by 2 bases, with 13 bases between. Germline lookup yields CDR1 SNHLY and CDR2 FYNNEI. This CDR3 has 15 residues. The CDR3 protein is CASSEVQGVNYGYTF. CDR3 nucleotides: TGTGCCAGCAGTGAGGTACAGGGAGTAAACTATGGCTACACCTTC.

The CDR3 protein is CASSPDRSWGEQYF. The CDR3 DNA follows: TGTGCCAGTAGCCCGGACAGATCCTGGGGGGAGCAGTACTTC. The rearrangement uses TRBV19 and TRBJ2-7, with D tentatively TRBD1 (6 bases). The V and J ends lost 6 bases and 7 bases respectively, with 19 bases between them. The CDR3 contains 14 residues. Germline V gene lookup returns CDR1 LNHDA and CDR2 SQIVND (reference sequence).

The chain joins TRBV5-3 to TRBJ2-2, with D unresolved. TRBV5-3 carries the ORF label, with uncertain function. V was clipped by 4 bases and J by 0 bases, with 16 bases between them. The CDR3 contains 17 residues. DNA of the CDR3: TGTGCCAGAAGCATCCCGTTAAGGCCCGCGAACACCGGGGAGCTGTTTTTT. The encoded protein is CARSIPLRPANTGELFF.

The chain couples TRBV18 to TRBJ1-1; D uncertain. The CDR3 has 13 amino acids. Trimming took 4 bases from V and 4 from J, leaving 10 bases between them. Germline-derived CDR1 and CDR2 are KGHSH and LQKENI. This chain's CDR3 is CASSLSRGTEAFF. The CDR3 DNA sequence: TGTGCCAGCTCACTCTCCCGGGGCACTGAAGCTTTCTTT.